Following are 13 T cell receptor beta chains from one sample sequenced in a study of human T cells and chemical hapten exposure. One entry per CDR3 protein results from TCRdb running MiXCR on the RACE reads. The table has approximately 370,000 distinct CDR3 sequences, 4.5% to 7% seen once. Time point specified: pre-sensitization, week 0. Regarding treatment: therapeutic diphenylcyclopropenone sensitization with weekly scalp DPC. The source was whole blood, collected in connection with sensitization to the hapten diphenylcyclopropenone (DPC). The receptors shown here come from a woman under 30 with alopecia areata. Some clones in this sample may be carry-over from other donors' samples.

The table lists this clonotype with a few counts. The J gene is TRBJ1-1, the V gene TRBV29-1, with 7 nucleotides matching TRBD1. Germline V gene lookup returns CDR1 SQVTM and CDR2 ANQGSEA. Trimming cost V 5 bases and J 5 bases; bases outside gene matches: 5. This CDR3 region has 12 residues. Here the CDR3 reads CSVPDRETEAFF. CDR3 DNA sequence: TGCAGCGTTCCAGACAGGGAAACTGAAGCTTTCTTT.

Of note for this clonotype: Just one base apart from a much larger clone, this may be a read error. J is TRBJ2-7 and V is TRBV6-1, with 8 nucleotides matching TRBD1. CDR3 length: 13 residues. From germline, CDR1 is MNHNS and CDR2 SASEGT. The CDR3 reads CPSTMTGAYEQYF. The DNA for the CDR3 is TGTCCCAGCACGATGACAGGGGCATACGAGCAGTACTTC.

This clonotype was counted only a few times. The chain employs TRBV6-2 or TRBV6-3 and TRBJ2-1; D not certain. Germline V gene data show CDR1 as MNHEY and CDR2 as SVGEGT. The germline V and J ends were trimmed by 5 bases and 14 bases, with 16 bases remaining between them. This CDR3 region has 12 residues. The CDR3 DNA is TGTGCCAGCAGTGCCGCCATCGATAGGGAGTTCTTC. It translates to CASSAAIDREFF.

This rearrangement joins TRBV12-3 or TRBV12-4 to TRBJ1-5; D gene uncertain. The CDR3 has 16 amino acids. V was clipped by 6 bases and J by 1 base, with 16 bases between them. The DNA of the CDR3 is TGTGCCAGCAGCACCACCTGGACGGACAGCAATCAGCCCCAGCATTTT. Translation gives CASSTTWTDSNQPQHF.

This clonotype appeared a few times. J is TRBJ1-2 and V is TRBV20-1; TRBD1 is a possible D gene (6 bases). V lost 1 base and J 5 bases, leaving 8 bases between the germline ends. The CDR3 is made up of 12 amino acids. Per the germline V gene, CDR1 is DFQATT and CDR2 is SNEGSKA (reference sequence). CDR3 DNA sequence: TGCAGTGCTAGAGCGGACAGTTATGGCTACACCTTC. Protein sequence: CSARADSYGYTF.

V gene TRBV29-1 combines with J gene TRBJ1-1; 7 nucleotides line up with TRBD1. In germline, CDR1 is SQVTM, CDR2 ANQGSEA. The trim removed 0 bases at V and 6 bases at J, leaving 13 bases unmatched. The CDR3 is 16 residues long. The chain's CDR3 is CSVEDGLLGTEPEAFF. The CDR3 DNA is TGCAGCGTTGAAGATGGTTTGTTGGGGACAGAGCCTGAAGCTTTCTTT.

This clonotype was observed a handful of times. The V gene is TRBV6-1, the J gene TRBJ2-3; D is uncertain. Germline CDR1 is MNHNS and CDR2 is SASEGT. The CDR3 is made up of 12 amino acids. V lost 7 bases and J lost 2, with 7 bases in between. The CDR3 DNA sequence: TGTGCCAGCATGGGCACCACAGATACGCAGTATTTT. Encoded protein: CASMGTTDTQYF.

J is TRBJ1-5 and V is TRBV10-3; D perhaps matches TRBD1 (5 bases). The V end was cut by 6 bases, the J end by 9 bases, with 12 bases between. The CDR3 spans 12 residues. The germline V gene encodes CDR1 ENHRY and CDR2 SYGVKD. CDR3 loop: CAIRQDGGPQHF. CDR3 coding DNA: TGTGCCATCAGACAGGACGGCGGGCCCCAGCATTTT.

In its sample, this clonotype was seen many times. The chain uses TRBV15 and TRBJ1-5; tentative D call: TRBD1 (5 bases). Per the germline V gene, CDR1 is LNHNV and CDR2 is YYDKDF (reference sequence). V lost 1 base and J 6 bases, leaving 13 bases between the germline ends. The CDR3 spans 15 residues. CDR3 nucleotide sequence: TGTGCCACCAGCAGAGGAACGGCAGGGAGTCAGCCCCAGCATTTT. Translation: CATSRGTAGSQPQHF.

This chain connects TRBV6-6 to TRBJ1-5; TRBD1 matches 7 bases. V trimming: 7 bases; J trimming: 0 bases; junction bases outside the gene matches: 6. Germline V gene sequence: CDR1 MNHNY, CDR2 SVGAGI (reference sequence). CDR3 size: 15 residues. The CDR3 coding sequence is TGTGCCAGCACCCTATCAGGGGGTAGCAATCAGCCCCAGCATTTT. This sequence encodes CASTLSGGSNQPQHF.

The chain uses TRBV10-3 and TRBJ2-3; D is perhaps TRBD2 (5 bases). The CDR3 runs 14 residues. Germline assignment: CDR1 ENHRY and CDR2 SYGVKD. V lost 0 bases and J 6 bases, leaving 10 bases between the germline ends. CDR3 in amino acids: CAISESRVADTQYF. The CDR3 nucleotides read TGTGCCATCAGTGAGTCAAGAGTAGCGGATACGCAGTATTTT.

This clonotype was counted a few times. The J gene is TRBJ1-2, the V gene TRBV29-1; D not certain. The CDR3 is made up of 12 amino acids. Germline V gene sequence: CDR1 SQVTM, CDR2 ANQGSEA. V dropped 6 bases and J dropped 3 bases, with 11 bases sitting between them. In DNA form, the CDR3 reads TGCAGCGTAGAACCGGGTGACTATGGCTACACCTTC. Protein sequence: CSVEPGDYGYTF.

This clonotype was seen at least ten times. This chain links TRBV5-1 with TRBJ2-5, with 7 bases fitting TRBD1. Germline CDR1 is SGHRS and CDR2 is YFSETQ. The ends lost 4 bases at V and 1 base at J; junction bases unmatched: 7. The CDR3 consists of 15 residues. CDR3 nucleotide sequence: TGCGCCAGCAGCGTGGGACAGATACTCCAAGAGACCCAGTACTTC. Protein product: CASSVGQILQETQYF. Drawing the rest from reference TRBV5-1 and TRBJ2-5, the complete variable domain is KAGVTQTPRYLIKTRGQQVTLSCSPISGHRSVSWYQQTPGQGLQFLFEYFSETQRNKGNFPGRFSGRQFSNSRSEMNVSTLELGDSALYLCASSVGQILQETQYFGPGTRLLVL.